The subject of this entry is one T cell receptor (beta chain). Its specificity is unknown. Generated by immunoSEQ multiplex PCR, the TCRdb table keeps only in-frame clones and is missing some. The table has around 200,000 clones, approximately 94% seen once; the top ten hold about 1.5%. The data stem from a study of T cell responses to AZD1222 COVID-19 vaccine. Notes on the study in general: As reported, nearly half of all spike-specific TCRs target variant regions that are unmutated.

J gave up 6 bases and V 0 bases, and 6 bases lay outside the gene matches. The germline V gene encodes CDR1 LGHDT and CDR2 YNNKEL (reference sequence). The CDR3 totals 15 residues. The chain joins TRBV3-1 (or the pseudogene TRBV3-2) to TRBJ1-2; 8 nucleotides match TRBD1. This material consisted of peripheral blood, taken 28 days after the second AZD1222 dose. The receptor was isolated from an adult who received the AZD1222 COVID-19 vaccine. CDR3 loop: CASSQDYGTGDGYTF. The CDR3 DNA sequence: TGTGCCAGCAGCCAAGATTACGGGACAGGTGATGGCTACACCTTC.